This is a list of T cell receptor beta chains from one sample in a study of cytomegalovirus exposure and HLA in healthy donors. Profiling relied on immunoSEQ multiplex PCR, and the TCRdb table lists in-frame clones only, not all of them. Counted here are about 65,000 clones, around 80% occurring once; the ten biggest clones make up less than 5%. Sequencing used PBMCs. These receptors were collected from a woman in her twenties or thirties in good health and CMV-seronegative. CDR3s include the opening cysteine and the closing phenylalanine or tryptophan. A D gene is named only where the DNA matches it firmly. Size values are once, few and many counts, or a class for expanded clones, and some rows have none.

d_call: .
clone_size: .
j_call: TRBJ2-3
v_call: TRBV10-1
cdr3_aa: CASSPGGTDTQYF
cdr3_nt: TGCGCCAGCAGTCCGGGTGGCACCGATACGCAGTATTTT

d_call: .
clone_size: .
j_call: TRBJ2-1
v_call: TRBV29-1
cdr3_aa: CSVERQVNEQFF
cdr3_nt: TGCAGCGTTGAAAGGCAGGTGAATGAGCAGTTCTTC

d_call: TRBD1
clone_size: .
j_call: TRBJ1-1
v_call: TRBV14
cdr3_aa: CASSQDLRTGKAFF
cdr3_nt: TGTGCCAGCAGCCAAGACCTACGGACAGGGAAAGCTTTCTTT

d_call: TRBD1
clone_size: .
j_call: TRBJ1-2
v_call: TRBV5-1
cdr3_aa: CASRGQGADPLGYTF
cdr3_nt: TGCGCCAGCAGGGGACAGGGGGCCGATCCTCTTGGCTACACCTTC

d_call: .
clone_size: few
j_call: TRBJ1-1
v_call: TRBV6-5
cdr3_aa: CASSYWGGGQSTEAFF
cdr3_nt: TGTGCCAGCAGTTACTGGGGGGGTGGGCAATCTACTGAAGCTTTCTTT

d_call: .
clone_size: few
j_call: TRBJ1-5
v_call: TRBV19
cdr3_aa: CASSIRPHGDQPQHF
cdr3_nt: TGTGCCAGTAGTATACGCCCCCACGGAGATCAGCCCCAGCATTTT

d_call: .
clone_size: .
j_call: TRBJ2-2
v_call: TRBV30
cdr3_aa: CAWTRLNTGELFF
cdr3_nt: TGTGCCTGGACCAGACTGAACACCGGGGAGCTGTTTTTT

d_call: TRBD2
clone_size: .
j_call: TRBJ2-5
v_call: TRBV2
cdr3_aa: CASSEARRGGRETQYF
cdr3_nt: TGTGCCAGCAGTGAAGCGCGGCGGGGGGGAAGGGAGACCCAGTACTTC

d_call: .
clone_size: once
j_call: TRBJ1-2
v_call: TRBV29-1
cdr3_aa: CSAVGGSDNYGYTF
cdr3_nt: TGCAGCGCCGTGGGGGGGTCGGACAACTATGGCTACACCTTC

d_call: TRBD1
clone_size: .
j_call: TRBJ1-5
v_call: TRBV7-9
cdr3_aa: CASSFDSGQVQHF
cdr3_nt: TGTGCCAGCAGCTTCGACTCAGGACAGGTCCAGCATTTT

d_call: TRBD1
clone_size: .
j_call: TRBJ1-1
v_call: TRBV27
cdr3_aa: CASAWGTGNTEAFF
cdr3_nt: TGTGCCAGCGCTTGGGGGACAGGGAACACTGAAGCTTTCTTT

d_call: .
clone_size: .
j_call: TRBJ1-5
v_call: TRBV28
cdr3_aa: CASSFSAQPQHF
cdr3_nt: TGTGCCAGCAGTTTTAGTGCCCAGCCCCAGCATTTT

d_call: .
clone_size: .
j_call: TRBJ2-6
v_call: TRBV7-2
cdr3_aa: CASSLVGVAGANVLTF
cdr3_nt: TGTGCCAGCAGCTTGGTCGGGGTCGCTGGGGCCAACGTCCTGACTTTC

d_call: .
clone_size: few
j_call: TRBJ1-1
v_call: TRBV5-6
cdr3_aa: CASSRGNGEAFF
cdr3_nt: TGTGCCAGCAGCAGGGGAAACGGGGAAGCTTTCTTT

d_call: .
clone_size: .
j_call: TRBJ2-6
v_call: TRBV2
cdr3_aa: CASTRSQGSGANVLTF
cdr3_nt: TGTGCCAGCACTAGAAGTCAAGGTTCTGGGGCCAACGTCCTGACTTTC

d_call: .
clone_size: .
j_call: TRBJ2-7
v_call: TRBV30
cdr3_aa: CAWSPSPPYEQYF
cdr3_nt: TGTGCCTGGAGTCCGTCCCCCCCCTACGAGCAGTACTTC

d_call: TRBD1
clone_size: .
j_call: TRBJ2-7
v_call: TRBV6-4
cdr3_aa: CASSDTHRDRDRPPNGDYEQYF
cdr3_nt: TGTGCCAGCAGTGACACACATCGGGACCGGGACAGGCCTCCGAATGGCGACTACGAGCAGTACTTC

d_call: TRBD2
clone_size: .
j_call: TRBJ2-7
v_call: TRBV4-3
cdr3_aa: CASSLTSGRDYEQYF
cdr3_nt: TGCGCCAGCAGCCTGACTAGCGGGAGGGATTACGAGCAGTACTTC

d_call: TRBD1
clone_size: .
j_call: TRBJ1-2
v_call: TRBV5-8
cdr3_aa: CASSLEGTGGRYGYTF
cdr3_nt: TGTGCCAGCAGCTTGGAGGGGACAGGGGGACGCTATGGCTACACCTTC